This T cell receptor beta chain originates from a study of blood T cell repertoires in COVID-19. At the level of the study: Samples taken during acute and convalescent COVID-19 were collected in the United States, Italy and Spain. Sources were T cells, B-cell-depleted T cells, or PBMCs; the material itself was cDNA or gDNA.

Original processing methods: Using reference gene primer amplification, nucleated cell counts were estimated. Clones were sequenced by immunoSEQ multiplex PCR, and TCRdb holds only the in-frame ones, with some missing. That table is the source of V, J and clone size, and D and trimming were worked out from the DNA. The table has tens of thousands of clones, 65% to 85% seen once. The CDR3 spans 14 residues. Germline assignment: CDR1 LNHDA and CDR2 SQIVND (reference sequence). With 2 bases removed from V and 0 bases from J, the gap between germline ends came to 5 bases. One Seattle source followed patients from active infection through their disease course.

V is TRBV19 and J is TRBJ1-3; D is uncertain. This receptor was identified in a man older than 75 with COVID-19, enrolled during active disease. Sequencing was carried out using peripheral blood. The CDR3 sequence: CASSISSSGNTIYF. CDR3 sequence (DNA): TGTGCCAGTAGTATATCCAGCTCTGGAAACACCATATATTTT.